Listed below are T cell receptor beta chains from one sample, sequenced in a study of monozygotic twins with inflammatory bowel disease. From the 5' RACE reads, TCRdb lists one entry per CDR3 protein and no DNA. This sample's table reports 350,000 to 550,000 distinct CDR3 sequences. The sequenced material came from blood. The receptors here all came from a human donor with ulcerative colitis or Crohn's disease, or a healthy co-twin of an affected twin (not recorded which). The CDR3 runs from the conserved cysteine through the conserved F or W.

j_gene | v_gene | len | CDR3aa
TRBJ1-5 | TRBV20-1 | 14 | CSASQGSGNQPQHF
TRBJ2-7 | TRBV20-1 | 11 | CSALGAYEQYF
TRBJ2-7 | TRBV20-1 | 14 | CSARESGGFYEQYF
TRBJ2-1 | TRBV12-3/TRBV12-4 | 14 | CASSPTSGRGEQFF
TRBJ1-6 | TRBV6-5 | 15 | CASSYMGQGHSPLHF
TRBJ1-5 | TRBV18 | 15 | CASSPPGQVGQPQHF
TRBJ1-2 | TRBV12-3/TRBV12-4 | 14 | CASSLWSGNYGYTF
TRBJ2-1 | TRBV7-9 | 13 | CASSLSGSSEQFF
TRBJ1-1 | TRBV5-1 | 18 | CASSSRGGTEYMNTEAFF
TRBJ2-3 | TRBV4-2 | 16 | CASSPSTLAGVDTQYF
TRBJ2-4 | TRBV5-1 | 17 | CASSIDTGGRAKNIQYF
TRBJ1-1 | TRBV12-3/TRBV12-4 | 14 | CASTRQGGNTEAFF
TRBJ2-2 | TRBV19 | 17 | CASSKPGAITNTGELFF
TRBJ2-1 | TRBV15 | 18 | CATSRDIGSGLSYNEQFF
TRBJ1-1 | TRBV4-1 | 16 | CASSQTMGQGRAEAFF
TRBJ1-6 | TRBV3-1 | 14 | CASSQVEGYSPLHF
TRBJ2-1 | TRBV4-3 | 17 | CASSQDHGGATYNEQFF
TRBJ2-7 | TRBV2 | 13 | CASSEWGVDEQYF
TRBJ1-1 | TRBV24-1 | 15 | CATSDSRGKSTEAFF
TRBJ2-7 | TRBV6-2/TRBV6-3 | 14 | CASSYAAESYEQYF
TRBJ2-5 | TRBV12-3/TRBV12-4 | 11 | CASGGGETQYF
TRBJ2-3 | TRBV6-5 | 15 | CASSYWSGSTDTQYF
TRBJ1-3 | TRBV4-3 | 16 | CASSQDLRGTGNTIYF
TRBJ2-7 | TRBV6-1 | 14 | CASSSFRGPHEQYF
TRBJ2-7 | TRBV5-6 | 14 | CASSLSRGAYEQYF
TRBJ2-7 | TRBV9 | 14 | CASSVAGTEYEQYF
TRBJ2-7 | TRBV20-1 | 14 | CSAPIGATTYEQYF
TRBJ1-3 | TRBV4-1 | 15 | CASSQVGTGANTIYF
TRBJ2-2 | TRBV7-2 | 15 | CASSLDTTNTGELFF
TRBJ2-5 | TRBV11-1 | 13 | CASSLGGPETQYF
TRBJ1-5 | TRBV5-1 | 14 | CASSLDGRDQPQHF
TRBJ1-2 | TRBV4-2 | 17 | CASSQVGSGLSDYGYTF
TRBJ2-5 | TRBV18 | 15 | CASSPPPGQKETQYF
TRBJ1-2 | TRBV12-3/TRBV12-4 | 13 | CASSLTGHYGYTF
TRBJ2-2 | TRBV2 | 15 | CASSRPGQGARELFF
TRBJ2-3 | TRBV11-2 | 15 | CASRRGGGHTDTQYF
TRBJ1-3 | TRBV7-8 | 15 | CASSLAGRAGNTIYF
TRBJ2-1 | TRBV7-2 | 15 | CASSSGQGSFREQFF
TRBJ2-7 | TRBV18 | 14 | CASSPTDRKYEQYF
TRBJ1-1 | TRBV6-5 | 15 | CASSFAGQGAAKAFF
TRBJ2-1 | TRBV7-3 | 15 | CASSLKGLGPDEQFF
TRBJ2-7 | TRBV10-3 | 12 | CATSGTLGEQYF
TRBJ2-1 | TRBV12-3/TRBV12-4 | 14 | CASSFDRAYNEQFF
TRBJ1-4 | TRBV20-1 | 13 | CSARGEPSRELFF
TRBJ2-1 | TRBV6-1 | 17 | CASSTGLAGGLDNEQFF
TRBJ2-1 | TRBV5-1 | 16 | CASSLAFQGSYNEQFF
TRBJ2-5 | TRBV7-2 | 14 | CASSFRDLGETQYF
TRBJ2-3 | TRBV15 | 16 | CATSGGGDLFTDTQYF
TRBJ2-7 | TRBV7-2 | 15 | CASSSYRGEGYEQYF
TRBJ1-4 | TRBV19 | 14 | CASSDRDSGEKLFF
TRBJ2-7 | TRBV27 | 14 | CASSPTSFSPGQYF
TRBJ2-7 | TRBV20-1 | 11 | CSARKDYEQYF
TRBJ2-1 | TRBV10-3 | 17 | CAISESGGTSSYNEQFF
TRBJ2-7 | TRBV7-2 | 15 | CASSLAATVIGEQYF
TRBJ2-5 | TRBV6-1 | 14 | CASSELTGTSTQYF
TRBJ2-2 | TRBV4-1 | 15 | CASCTQPGSTGELFF
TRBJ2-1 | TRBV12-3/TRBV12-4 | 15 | CASSRPGGRSNEQFF
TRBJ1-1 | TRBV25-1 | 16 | CASSGYLAGLGTEAFF
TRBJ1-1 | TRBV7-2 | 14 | CASSPDRVKTEAFF